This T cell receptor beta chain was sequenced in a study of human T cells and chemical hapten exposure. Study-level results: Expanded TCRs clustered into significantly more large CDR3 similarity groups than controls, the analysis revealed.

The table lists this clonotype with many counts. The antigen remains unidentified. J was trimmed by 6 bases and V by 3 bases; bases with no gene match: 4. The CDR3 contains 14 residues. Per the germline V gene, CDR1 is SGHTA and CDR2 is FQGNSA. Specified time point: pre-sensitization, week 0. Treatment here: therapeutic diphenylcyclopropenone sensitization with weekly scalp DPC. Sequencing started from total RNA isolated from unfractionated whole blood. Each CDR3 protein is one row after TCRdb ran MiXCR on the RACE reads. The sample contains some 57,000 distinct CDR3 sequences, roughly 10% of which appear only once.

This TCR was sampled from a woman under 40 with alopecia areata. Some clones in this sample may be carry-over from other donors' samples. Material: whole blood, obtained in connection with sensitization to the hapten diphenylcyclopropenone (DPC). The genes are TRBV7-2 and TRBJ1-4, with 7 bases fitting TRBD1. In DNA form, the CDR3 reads TGTGCCAGCAGCTTCAACAGGGGCTATGAAAAACTGTTTTTT. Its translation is CASSFNRGYEKLFF. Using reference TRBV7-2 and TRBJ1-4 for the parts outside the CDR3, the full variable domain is GAGVSQSPSNKVTEKGKDVELRCDPISGHTALYWYRQSLGQGLEFLIYFQGNSAPDKSGLPSDRFSAERTGGSVSTLTIQRTQQEDSAVYLCASSFNRGYEKLFFGSGTQLSVL.